This T cell receptor (beta chain) was sequenced in a study of T cells in Graves' hyperthyroidism and ophthalmopathy. Study results and caveats: Ophthalmopathy onset followed model prediction by a median about six months.

The source material, RNA transcripts, was used to amplify TCR beta CDR3 regions. A first-round RT-PCR of the TCR CDR3 used the HTBI primer set. TCRdb re-called the multiplex PCR reads through MiXCR, storing one row per CDR3 protein. The table lists hundreds of thousands of distinct CDR3 sequences, over 20% of them singletons. CDR3 size: 15 residues. Trimming stripped 2 bases from V and 2 bases from J, with 13 bases between. Germline V gene sequence: CDR1 MNHEY, CDR2 SMNVEV (reference sequence). This clonotype has at least ten counts. Its specificity is unknown. Specimen: blood. The sequence was obtained from a woman aged 40 to 49 with Graves' ophthalmopathy. The genes are TRBV27 and TRBJ2-7; maybe TRBD1 (6 bases). Written as DNA, the CDR3 is TGTGCCAGCAGTTTAGAATGGACAGCGACCTACGAGCAGTACTTC. Its translation: CASSLEWTATYEQYF.